This T cell receptor (beta chain) was observed in a study of blood T cell repertoires in COVID-19. Trimming at V came to 9 bases and at J to 4 bases, leaving 9 bases not matched to a gene. Germline V gene data show CDR1 as LNHDA and CDR2 as SQIVND (reference sequence). The CDR3 totals 14 residues. In Seattle, patients joined the study during active infection and were tracked longitudinally. This table comes from immunoSEQ multiplex PCR, and its TCRdb copy is limited to in-frame clones, with some not included. The sample yields about 230,000 clones, 80% to 90% seen once. The rearrangement joins TRBV19 to TRBJ2-1; 7 bases line up with TRBD2. The sequence came from a man aged 25 to 40 with COVID-19, enrolled during active disease. Sequenced: peripheral blood. CDR3 sequence (DNA): TGTGCCAGCCGGGGACTAAGCGGTTACAATGAGCAGTTCTTC. Protein product: CASRGLSGYNEQFF. The variable domain in full, completed from reference TRBV19 and TRBJ2-1, reads DGGITQSPKYLFRKEGQNVTLSCEQNLNHDAMYWYRQDPGQGLRLIYYSQIVNDFQKGDIAEGYSVSREKKESFPLTVTSAQKNPTAFYLCASRGLSGYNEQFFGPGTRLTVL.